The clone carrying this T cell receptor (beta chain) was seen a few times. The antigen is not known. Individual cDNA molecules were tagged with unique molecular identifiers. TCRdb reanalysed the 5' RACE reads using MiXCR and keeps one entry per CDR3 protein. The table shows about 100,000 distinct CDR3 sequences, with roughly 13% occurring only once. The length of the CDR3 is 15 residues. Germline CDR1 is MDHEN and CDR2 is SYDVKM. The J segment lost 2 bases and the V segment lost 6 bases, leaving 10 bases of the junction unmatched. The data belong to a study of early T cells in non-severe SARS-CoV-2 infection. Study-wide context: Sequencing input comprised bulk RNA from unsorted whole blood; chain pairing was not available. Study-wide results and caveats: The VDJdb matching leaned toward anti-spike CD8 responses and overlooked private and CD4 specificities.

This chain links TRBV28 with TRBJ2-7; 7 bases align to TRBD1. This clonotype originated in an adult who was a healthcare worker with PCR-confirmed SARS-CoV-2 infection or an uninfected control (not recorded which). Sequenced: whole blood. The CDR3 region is CASRPTGAVTYEQYF. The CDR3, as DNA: TGTGCCAGCAGACCAACAGGGGCAGTCACCTACGAGCAGTACTTC.